Presented here are 30 T cell receptor beta chains from one specimen sequenced in a study of T cell repertoires in cytomegalovirus infection. TCRdb ran MiXCR on the reads and lists one entry per CDR3 protein. The profile shows more than 500,000 distinct CDR3 sequences, 15% to 20% of them singletons. The sample consisted of CD8+ T cells from PBMCs. The receptors come from a human donor in good health (CMV status not recorded). Some clones in this sample may be carry-over from other donors' samples.

This clonotype was counted a few times. The chain uses TRBV29-1 and TRBJ2-1; D perhaps matches TRBD1 (5 bases). The V gene lost 4 bases and the J gene lost 9 bases, with 13 bases spanning the gap. Germline CDR1 and CDR2: SQVTM and ANQGSEA. The CDR3 has 12 amino acids. CDR3 region: CSVVEGEGEQFF. The CDR3 region has the DNA TGCAGCGTTGTAGAAGGGGAAGGTGAGCAGTTCTTC.

The genes are TRBV9 and TRBJ2-1; 10 bases map to TRBD1. The germline V gene encodes CDR1 SGDLS and CDR2 YYNGEE. The CDR3 loop spans 13 amino acids. Trimming at V came to 7 bases and at J to 7 bases, leaving 5 bases not matched to a gene. The CDR3 DNA is TGTGCCAGCCTAGGGGGACAGGGGAATGAGCAGTTCTTC. Amino acid sequence: CASLGGQGNEQFF.

The table lists this clonotype with a few counts. This rearrangement joins TRBV4-2 to TRBJ2-1, with 7 bases matching TRBD2. The junction had 8 bases not matched to a gene; V was cut back by 4 bases and J by 8 bases. CDR1 is LGHNA, CDR2 YNFKEQ, per germline. The CDR3 has 14 amino acids. CDR3 DNA: TGTGCCAGCAGCCTTAAGCGGGGTGGCGATGAGCAGTTCTTC. Translation gives CASSLKRGGDEQFF.

This clonotype has a handful of counts. The genes are TRBV20-1 and TRBJ2-7; D gene uncertain. The length of the CDR3 is 13 residues. The germline V and J ends were trimmed by 0 bases and 2 bases, with 8 bases remaining between them. Germline V gives CDR1 DFQATT, CDR2 SNEGSKA (reference sequence). CDR3 sequence (DNA): TGCAGTGCTAGAGATCTCAGTACCTACGAGCAGTACTTC. It codes for CSARDLSTYEQYF.

This clonotype came up a few times. The chain uses TRBV29-1 and TRBJ2-1; 10 bases are a match to TRBD2. The CDR3 contains 15 residues. Trimming removed 0 bases from V and 8 bases from J; junction bases left unmatched: 7. Germline CDR1 is SQVTM and CDR2 is ANQGSEA. The DNA for the CDR3 is TGCAGCGTTGAAGATCGGGCTAGCGGGAGCTATGAGCAGTTCTTC. Its protein is CSVEDRASGSYEQFF.

The chain has TRBV7-6 and TRBJ1-2; maybe TRBD1 (5 bases). CDR1 and CDR2 (germline): SGHVS, FNYEAQ. This CDR3 is built from 15 residues. Trimming left V 3 bases short and J 7 bases short, with 18 bases between. CDR3 DNA: TGTGCCAGCAGCTTGGGACCGTCTACCAAGGGTGGCTACACCTTC. It codes for CASSLGPSTKGGYTF.

This clonotype was observed at least ten times. CDR3: CASSLVDTDTQYF. CDR3 DNA: TGTGCCAGCAGCTTAGTAGACACAGATACGCAGTATTTT. This chain joins TRBV7-9 and TRBJ2-3; D gene ambiguous. With 1 base removed from V and 2 bases from J, the gap between germline ends came to 4 bases. The CDR3 totals 13 residues. The V gene's germline CDR1 is SEHNR and CDR2 FQNEAQ (reference sequence).

The chain recombines TRBV2 with TRBJ2-7; 10 nucleotides agree with TRBD2. This CDR3 region has 16 residues. Trimming at V came to 7 bases and at J to 0 bases, leaving 9 bases not matched to a gene. The V gene's germline CDR1 is SNHLY and CDR2 FYNNEI. CDR3 DNA sequence: TGTGCCAGCATTATTAGCGGGGGGTACCACTCCTACGAGCAGTACTTC. Translation: CASIISGGYHSYEQYF.

The chain is built from TRBV5-1 and TRBJ2-1; 8 bases are shared with TRBD2. Germline V gene data show CDR1 as SGHRS and CDR2 as YFSETQ. V trimming: 0 bases; J trimming: 5 bases; junction bases outside the gene matches: 7. The CDR3 runs 16 residues. The CDR3 here is CASSLVLAGRDNEQFF. For the CDR3, the DNA is TGCGCCAGCAGCTTGGTTTTAGCGGGAAGGGACAATGAGCAGTTCTTC.

This clonotype was picked up many times. The chain joins TRBV7-9 to TRBJ2-7; 10 nucleotides line up with TRBD1. The CDR3 consists of 17 residues. Losses at the gene ends were 5 bases for V and 4 bases for J; bases not matched to a gene: 14. CDR1 and CDR2 from the germline V gene are SEHNR and FQNEAQ (reference sequence). The CDR3 is CASSLGPDRGLRYEQYF. In DNA, the CDR3 is TGTGCCAGCAGCCTAGGACCAGACAGGGGGCTGAGGTACGAGCAGTACTTC.

This clonotype came up a few times. The V call is TRBV19, the J call TRBJ2-3; 8 bases agree with TRBD2. Germline V gene sequence: CDR1 LNHDA, CDR2 SQIVND (reference sequence). V dropped 3 bases and J dropped 3; count of bases not matched to a gene: 5. The CDR3 runs to 15 residues. The CDR3 region is CASSIERGLTDTQYF. The CDR3, as DNA: TGTGCCAGTAGTATCGAGCGGGGGCTAACAGATACGCAGTATTTT.

The table lists this clonotype with many counts. The V and J genes are TRBV27 and TRBJ2-1, with 8 bases that match TRBD1. V shed 7 bases, J shed 5 bases, and the junction held 13 bases outside the gene matches. The CDR3 consists of 16 residues. CDR1 is MNHEY and CDR2 is SMNVEV in the germline V gene (reference sequence). Written as DNA, the CDR3 is TGTGCCAGCAAAGTTCAGGGACAGGATTTGAACAATGAGCAGTTCTTC. Encoded protein: CASKVQGQDLNNEQFF.

The rearrangement joins TRBV4-2 to TRBJ1-5, with D perhaps matching TRBD1 (6 bases). Trimming shortened V by 0 bases and J by 0 bases, and 9 bases separated the two germline ends. The germline CDR1 and CDR2 sequences are LGHNA and YNFKEQ. The CDR3 sequence is 16 residues long. The CDR3 here is CASSQERTASNQPQHF. The DNA for the CDR3 is TGTGCCAGCAGCCAAGAAAGGACAGCTAGCAATCAGCCCCAGCATTTT.

This clonotype came up many times. The genes are TRBV6-1 and TRBJ2-2; 7 bases fit TRBD2. The V gene end was trimmed by 6 bases and the J gene end by 9 bases; junction bases not matched to a gene: 4. The CDR3 loop spans 12 amino acids. Germline lookup yields CDR1 MNHNS and CDR2 SASEGT. This chain's CDR3 is CASRGRARELFF. CDR3 nucleotides: TGTGCCAGCAGGGGGAGGGCCCGGGAGCTGTTTTTT.

This clonotype showed up just a few times. For the CDR3, the DNA is TGTGCCAGCAGTAAGACTCCCCCCCTCTCCTACGAGCAGTACTTC. This encodes CASSKTPPLSYEQYF. The chain employs TRBV6-5 and TRBJ2-7; unclear D gene. The length of the CDR3 is 15 residues. In germline, CDR1 is MNHEY, CDR2 SVGAGI. V dropped 5 bases and J dropped 0 bases, with 14 bases sitting between them.

At least ten counts were recorded for this clonotype. The chain recombines TRBV11-3 with TRBJ1-1; D gene ambiguous. CDR1 and CDR2 from the germline V gene are SGHNT and YENEEA. Between the trimmed V and J ends, which lost 4 bases and 0 bases, there was a span of 6 bases. The CDR3 is 13 residues long. The chain's CDR3 is CASSYRVNTEAFF. The CDR3 bases are TGTGCCAGCAGCTATAGAGTGAACACTGAAGCTTTCTTT.

This clonotype appeared many times. This rearrangement joins TRBV6-5 to TRBJ1-5; possible D gene TRBD1, 5 bases. V gave up 1 base and J gave up 0 bases, with 19 bases separating them. The germline V gene has CDR1 MNHEY and CDR2 SVGAGI. CDR3 length: 19 amino acids. The CDR3 is CASSYLLGQSSYSNQPQHF. CDR3 bases: TGTGCCAGCAGTTACTTATTGGGGCAATCTAGTTATAGCAATCAGCCCCAGCATTTT.

This clonotype occurred many times. The gene calls are TRBV28 and TRBJ2-3, with TRBD1 as a possible D gene (6 bases). Germline CDR1 and CDR2: MDHEN and SYDVKM. This CDR3 contains 15 residues. The germline V and J ends were trimmed by 3 bases and 4 bases, with 14 bases remaining between them. The CDR3 coding sequence is TGTGCCAGCAGTTTGGGCTCAGGGGCGGCAGATACGCAGTATTTT. Translation gives CASSLGSGAADTQYF.

The table lists this clonotype with many counts. The chain has TRBV27 and TRBJ1-5; D not certain. Trimming took 3 bases from V and 2 from J, leaving 8 bases between them. The CDR3 covers 14 residues. Per germline, CDR1 MNHEY and CDR2 SMNVEV (reference sequence). CDR3 amino acids: CASSLSRGNQPQHF. For the CDR3, the DNA is TGTGCCAGCAGTTTGAGCCGCGGCAATCAGCCCCAGCATTTT.

This clonotype came up a few times. The rearrangement uses TRBV20-1 and TRBJ2-5; perhaps TRBD2 as D (6 bases). V was trimmed by 3 bases and J by 5 bases, leaving 19 bases between them. Per germline, CDR1 DFQATT and CDR2 SNEGSKA (reference sequence). This CDR3 has 15 amino acids. The CDR3 region has the DNA TGCAGTGCTAGGACGGGACTCCGGGAAGGCGAGACCCAGTACTTC. Amino acid sequence: CSARTGLREGETQYF.

The chain has TRBV5-1 and TRBJ2-1; weak D call: TRBD1 (5 bases). V was shortened by 0 bases and J by 8 bases, with 15 bases between the two germline ends. The germline gives CDR1 SGHRS, CDR2 YFSETQ. This CDR3 contains 15 residues. CDR3: CASSLGGHQADEQFF. The CDR3 nucleotides are TGCGCCAGCAGCTTGGGTGGACACCAGGCGGATGAGCAGTTCTTC.

The rearrangement joins TRBV20-1 to TRBJ2-2, with 12 bases lining up with TRBD2. V lost 6 bases and J lost 2; bases outside the gene matches: 10. Germline CDR1 reads DFQATT; CDR2 reads SNEGSKA (reference sequence). CDR3 length: 17 residues. The CDR3 loop reads CSATDGLAGFNTGELFF. Written as DNA, the CDR3 is TGCAGTGCAACCGATGGACTAGCGGGATTTAACACCGGGGAGCTGTTTTTT.

This clonotype was detected a few times. The V gene is TRBV28, the J gene TRBJ1-1; maybe TRBD1 (6 bases). CDR1 is MDHEN, CDR2 SYDVKM, per germline. This CDR3 is built from 14 residues. The ends were cut back, 6 bases at V and 1 base at J, with 12 bases in the middle. The CDR3 DNA follows: TGTGCCAGCAGACCCGACAGGCAGAACACTGAAGCTTTCTTT. Amino acid sequence: CASRPDRQNTEAFF.

This clonotype was seen only a few times. The rearrangement links TRBV2 to TRBJ1-1, with TRBD1 matching 11 bases. Germline loops: CDR1 SNHLY, CDR2 FYNNEI. This CDR3 is 16 amino acids long. The V segment lost 1 base and the J segment 5 bases; nucleotides outside the gene matches: 6. The CDR3 DNA reads as TGTGCCAGCAGTGAAGTGGGGACAGGGGGGGGGACTGAAGCTTTCTTT. Its protein is CASSEVGTGGGTEAFF.

This clonotype was detected many times. This rearrangement joins TRBV11-2 to TRBJ1-6; D ambiguous. The CDR3 is 17 amino acids. Trimming shortened V by 5 bases and J by 4 bases, and 18 bases separated the two germline ends. Germline CDR1 reads SGHAT; CDR2 reads FQNNGV. This CDR3 is CASSAGWKGEYNSPLHF. The DNA for the CDR3 is TGTGCCAGCAGCGCCGGGTGGAAGGGCGAGTATAATTCACCCCTCCACTTT.

This clonotype was counted many times. The chain has TRBV7-9 and TRBJ2-1; 7 bases agree with TRBD2. CDR3 length: 15 amino acids. Germline assignment: CDR1 SEHNR and CDR2 FQNEAQ (reference sequence). V lost 7 bases, J lost 6 bases, and 12 bases stayed unmatched. CDR3 sequence (DNA): TGTGCCAGCATCGCGGGAGAGACTCCTGGCAATGAGCAGTTCTTC. Amino acid sequence: CASIAGETPGNEQFF.

The chain couples TRBV9 to TRBJ1-2, with D perhaps matching TRBD1 (5 bases). Germline-derived CDR1 and CDR2 are SGDLS and YYNGEE. This CDR3 is built from 14 residues. V lost 1 base and J lost 3, with 10 bases in between. The CDR3 DNA is TGTGCCAGCAGCGTACAAGCGACAGACTATGGCTACACCTTC. Encoded protein: CASSVQATDYGYTF.

The gene calls are TRBV5-4 and TRBJ1-5; possible D gene TRBD1, 5 bases. The ends were cut back, 1 base at V and 6 bases at J, with 14 bases in the middle. Germline CDR1 and CDR2: SGHNT and YYREEE (reference sequence). This CDR3 is 15 amino acids long. The CDR3 DNA is TGTGCCAGCAGCTTGCAGGGAGGGTCCACTCAGCCCCAGCATTTT. Amino acids: CASSLQGGSTQPQHF.

This clonotype was recorded many times. CDR3 sequence: CASSPSAGTDLYEQYF. The DNA for the CDR3 is TGTGCCAGCAGTCCCTCAGCCGGGACAGACTTATACGAGCAGTACTTC. V usage is TRBV27 and J usage is TRBJ2-7; 7 bases align to TRBD1. Per the germline V gene, CDR1 is MNHEY and CDR2 is SMNVEV (reference sequence). The CDR3 consists of 16 residues. The junction had 14 bases not matched to a gene; V was cut back by 5 bases and J by 4 bases.

This clonotype was seen many times. This chain joins TRBV11-2 and TRBJ2-7, with 11 bases that match TRBD2. This CDR3 contains 21 residues. After removal of 5 bases from V and 1 base from J, the junction contained 22 bases not matched to a gene. Germline-derived CDR1 and CDR2 are SGHAT and FQNNGV. CDR3 protein: CASSGIQTLNLAGGLSYEQYF. In nucleotides, the CDR3 is TGTGCCAGCAGCGGGATTCAAACCTTGAACCTAGCGGGAGGCCTATCCTACGAGCAGTACTTC.